Each of the 27 T cell receptor beta chains below was sequenced from the same sample in a study of blood T cell repertoires in COVID-19. Method: immunoSEQ multiplex PCR; TCRdb's copy keeps in-frame clones and lacks some. The sample lists tens of thousands of clones, 85% occurring once. Sequencing was carried out using peripheral blood. The receptor set was obtained from a man aged 50 to 60 with acute or convalescent COVID-19.

The chain combines TRBV11-2 with TRBJ1-5; D gene uncertain. Germline V gene sequence: CDR1 SGHAT, CDR2 FQNNGV. There are 13 residues in the CDR3. Trimming took off 0 bases at V and 5 bases at J, with 5 bases between the two ends. In nucleotides, the CDR3 is TGTGCCAGCAGCTTAGATAGTTATCAGCCCCAGCATTTT. Its protein is CASSLDSYQPQHF.

The chain has TRBV27 and TRBJ2-1, with 16 bases lining up with TRBD2. CDR3 length: 16 residues. Germline-derived CDR1 and CDR2 are MNHEY and SMNVEV (reference sequence). Germline trimming cut 7 bases from V and 2 bases from J; bases unmatched to any gene: 2. The chain's CDR3 is CASTGLAGGTYNEQFF. The CDR3 DNA follows: TGTGCCAGCACGGGACTAGCGGGAGGGACCTACAATGAGCAGTTCTTC.

The rearrangement links TRBV10-1 to TRBJ2-7, with D maybe TRBD1 (6 bases). CDR1 is WNHNN, CDR2 SYGVQD, per germline (reference sequence). The V and J ends lost 2 bases and 6 bases respectively, with 8 bases between them. CDR3 length: 12 amino acids. CDR3 sequence reads: CASSERGSEQYF. The CDR3 bases are TGCGCCAGCAGTGAGAGGGGGTCCGAGCAGTACTTC.

This chain connects TRBV5-4 to TRBJ2-2, with D possibly matching TRBD1 (6 bases). CDR3 size: 14 residues. Germline CDR1 SGHNT, CDR2 YYREEE (reference sequence). The ends were cut back, 5 bases at V and 5 bases at J, with 13 bases in the middle. CDR3 loop: CASSLQGFTGELFF. CDR3 coding DNA: TGTGCCAGCAGTCTCCAGGGGTTTACCGGGGAGCTGTTTTTT.

The chain links TRBV19 to TRBJ1-4; 8 nucleotides match TRBD1. The CDR3 runs to 14 residues. The ends lost 7 bases at V and 8 bases at J; junction bases unmatched: 9. In germline, CDR1 is LNHDA, CDR2 SQIVND (reference sequence). CDR3 protein: CASNDRGGKEKLFF. In nucleotides, the CDR3 is TGTGCCAGTAACGACAGGGGCGGTAAGGAAAAACTGTTTTTT. The full variable domain, completed using reference TRBV19 and TRBJ1-4, is DGGITQSPKYLFRKEGQNVTLSCEQNLNHDAMYWYRQDPGQGLRLIYYSQIVNDFQKGDIAEGYSVSREKKESFPLTVTSAQKNPTAFYLCASNDRGGKEKLFFGSGTQLSVL.

This chain connects TRBV18 to TRBJ1-1; D might be TRBD1 (5 bases). The germline CDR1 and CDR2 sequences are KGHSH and LQKENI. V lost 5 bases to trimming and J lost 1 base, with 8 bases between them. The CDR3 has 13 amino acids. The CDR3 DNA reads TGTGCCAGCTCAACCGGACAGAACACTGAAGCTTTCTTT. Translating it yields CASSTGQNTEAFF. Together with reference TRBV18 and TRBJ1-1, the CDR3 gives the full variable domain: NAGVMQNPRHLVRRRGQEARLRCSPMKGHSHVYWYRQLPEEGLKFMVYLQKENIIDESGMPKERFSAEFPKEGPSILRIQQVVRGDSAAYFCASSTGQNTEAFFGQGTRLTVV.

V is TRBV10-3 and J is TRBJ1-3; D perhaps matches TRBD1 (6 bases). Trimming pared 3 bases from V and 0 bases from J, leaving 9 bases between. Per the germline V gene, CDR1 is ENHRY and CDR2 is SYGVKD. The CDR3 is made up of 15 amino acids. The CDR3 loop reads CAISEGQRSGNTIYF. The CDR3 DNA reads as TGTGCCATCAGTGAAGGACAGCGCTCTGGAAACACCATATATTTT.

This chain connects TRBV7-3 to TRBJ2-3, with 7 bases matching TRBD2. V trimming: 5 bases; J trimming: 4 bases; junction bases outside the gene matches: 6. The CDR3 runs to 14 residues. Germline V gene sequence: CDR1 SGHTA, CDR2 FQGTGA. The DNA of the CDR3 is TGTGCCAGCAGCCTACGCGCGGGAGCAGATACGCAGTATTTT. Translation: CASSLRAGADTQYF. The full variable domain, rest sourced from reference TRBV7-3 and TRBJ2-3, is GAGVSQTPSNKVTEKGKYVELRCDPISGHTALYWYRQSLGQGPEFLIYFQGTGAADDSGLPNDRFFAVRPEGSVSTLKIQRTERGDSAVYLCASSLRAGADTQYFGPGTRLTVL.

J is TRBJ1-2 and V is TRBV5-1; TRBD1 matches 10 bases. The CDR3 runs to 16 residues. Trimming at V came to 0 bases and at J to 8 bases, leaving 10 bases not matched to a gene. Per germline, CDR1 SGHRS and CDR2 YFSETQ. CDR3 sequence reads: CASSLEPRQGAGGYTF. CDR3 DNA: TGCGCCAGCAGCTTGGAGCCCCGACAGGGGGCGGGGGGCTACACCTTC.

The CDR3 loop is CASSEGQGAGGYTF. The CDR3 DNA follows: TGTGCCAGCAGCGAAGGACAGGGGGCAGGGGGCTACACCTTC. The J gene is TRBJ1-2, the V gene TRBV7-2; TRBD1 aligns across 11 bases. Germline-derived CDR1 and CDR2 are SGHTA and FQGNSA. This CDR3 has 14 amino acids. Trimming cost V 5 bases and J 8 bases; bases outside gene matches: 7.

The chain carries TRBV2 and TRBJ2-7, with D perhaps matching TRBD2 (5 bases). CDR3 length: 12 amino acids. Deletions cut 6 bases from V and 3 bases from J, with 9 bases between. Germline V gene data show CDR1 as SNHLY and CDR2 as FYNNEI. The CDR3 here is CASSGMVYEQYF. As DNA, the CDR3 is TGTGCCAGCAGCGGGATGGTCTACGAGCAGTACTTC.

J is TRBJ1-4 and V is TRBV6-5; 10 nucleotides line up with TRBD1. Per germline, CDR1 MNHEY and CDR2 SVGAGI. V lost 5 bases, J lost 6 bases, and 6 bases stayed unmatched. CDR3 length: 15 residues. The CDR3, as DNA: TGTGCCAGCAGTCGTGTAGGGACAGGGGATGAAAAACTGTTTTTT. Its protein product is CASSRVGTGDEKLFF.

The rearrangement uses TRBV11-2 and TRBJ2-5; D is ambiguous. This CDR3 region has 12 residues. The V end was cut by 4 bases, the J end by 5 bases, with 8 bases between. CDR1 and CDR2 from the germline V gene are SGHAT and FQNNGV. CDR3 nucleotides: TGTGCCAGCAGCTCGGAGAGTGAGACCCAGTACTTC. The encoded protein is CASSSESETQYF.

The chain has TRBV7-9 and TRBJ1-1; D unresolved. CDR1 is SEHNR, CDR2 FQNEAQ, per germline (reference sequence). The CDR3 consists of 12 residues. V shed 1 base and J shed 7 bases, with 7 bases lying between them. CDR3 amino acids: CASSLGRLEAFF. The CDR3 nucleotides read TGTGCCAGCAGCTTAGGGCGGCTTGAAGCTTTCTTT.

This chain joins TRBV7-2 and TRBJ2-2, with TRBD2 matching over 7 bases. The CDR3 consists of 15 residues. Germline V CDR1 and CDR2: SGHTA, FQGNSA. The V gene end was trimmed by 5 bases and the J gene end by 0 bases; junction bases not matched to a gene: 3. CDR3 nucleotide sequence: TGTGCCAGCAGCCCGACTAGCTCGAACACCGGGGAGCTGTTTTTT. It codes for CASSPTSSNTGELFF.

This clone showed up just once. The rearrangement uses TRBV18 and TRBJ1-2; no reliable D call. Germline loops: CDR1 KGHSH, CDR2 LQKENI. CDR3 length: 15 residues. V was trimmed by 0 bases and J by 5 bases, leaving 13 bases between them. This CDR3 is CASSPPVREAYGYTF. The CDR3 DNA reads TGTGCCAGCTCACCACCGGTTAGGGAGGCGTATGGCTACACCTTC.

The V gene is TRBV29-1, the J gene TRBJ1-1, with D possibly being TRBD1 (6 bases). Looked up from germline, CDR1 is SQVTM and CDR2 is ANQGSEA. This CDR3 has 13 amino acids. The V and J ends lost 6 bases and 0 bases respectively, with 11 bases between them. CDR3 bases: TGCAGCGTGAGGGGGGGACTGAACACTGAAGCTTTCTTT. Protein product: CSVRGGLNTEAFF.

The table lists this clone with a count of one. The rearrangement joins TRBV27 to TRBJ2-1; a possible D gene is TRBD1 (6 bases). The CDR3 is 16 amino acids. Germline V gives CDR1 MNHEY, CDR2 SMNVEV (reference sequence). Trimming cost V 6 bases and J 4 bases, with 19 bases left between them. This CDR3 is CASRSDTGNIYNEQFF. DNA of the CDR3: TGTGCCAGCAGATCCGACACAGGGAACATTTACAATGAGCAGTTCTTC.

The V and J genes are TRBV11-3 and TRBJ2-2; the match to TRBD2 covers 10 bases. The CDR3 consists of 15 residues. Germline CDR1 SGHNT, CDR2 YENEEA. V trimming: 6 bases; J trimming: 2 bases; junction bases outside the gene matches: 3. The CDR3 sequence: CASSIAGGNTGELFF. CDR3 bases: TGTGCCAGCAGTATAGCGGGAGGCAACACCGGGGAGCTGTTTTTT.

The chain carries TRBV7-2 and TRBJ2-1; 10 bases are shared with TRBD2. V lost 5 bases and J lost 4; bases outside the gene matches: 8. Germline CDR1 is SGHTA and CDR2 is FQGNSA. The CDR3 loop spans 16 amino acids. CDR3: CASSPRTSGVYNEQFF. The CDR3 nucleotides are TGTGCCAGCAGCCCGAGGACTAGCGGAGTTTACAATGAGCAGTTCTTC.

This sequence joins TRBV7-3 and TRBJ2-5; TRBD2 aligns across 11 bases. This CDR3 spans 15 amino acids. J lost 3 bases, V lost 4 bases, and 4 bases had no gene match. Looked up from germline, CDR1 is SGHTA and CDR2 is FQGTGA. The CDR3 loop is CASSSLAGDEETQYF. CDR3 in DNA: TGTGCCAGCAGCTCACTAGCGGGAGATGAAGAGACCCAGTACTTC.

This clone was found once. This chain links TRBV5-1 with TRBJ2-5; TRBD2 aligns across 11 bases. The length of the CDR3 is 18 residues. Germline V gives CDR1 SGHRS, CDR2 YFSETQ. The J segment lost 2 bases and the V segment lost 3 bases, leaving 12 bases of the junction unmatched. CDR3 DNA: TGCGCCAGCAGCTGGCAGGGGTTTAGCGGGGGGGCGCAAGAGACCCAGTACTTC. It translates to CASSWQGFSGGAQETQYF. Full variable domain (outside the CDR3, taken from reference TRBV5-1 and TRBJ2-5): KAGVTQTPRYLIKTRGQQVTLSCSPISGHRSVSWYQQTPGQGLQFLFEYFSETQRNKGNFPGRFSGRQFSNSRSEMNVSTLELGDSALYLCASSWQGFSGGAQETQYFGPGTRLLVL.

The chain joins TRBV30 to TRBJ2-5; 8 bases match TRBD2. Germline V CDR1 and CDR2: GTSNPN, SVGIG (reference sequence). The CDR3 extends over 15 amino acids. The V and J ends lost 7 bases and 1 base, in that order; junction bases with no gene match: 11. CDR3 in amino acids: CALEFLSGIQETQYF. CDR3 sequence (DNA): TGTGCCTTGGAGTTTCTTAGCGGGATCCAAGAGACCCAGTACTTC. The full variable domain, with the rest looked up from reference TRBV30 and TRBJ2-5, is SQTIHQWPATLVQPVGSPLSLECTVEGTSNPNLYWYRQAAGRGLQLLFYSVGIGQISSEVPQNLSASRPQDRQFILSSKKLLLSDSGFYLCALEFLSGIQETQYFGPGTRLLVL.

The chain joins TRBV18 to TRBJ2-1; 7 nucleotides match TRBD1. J lost 7 bases, V lost 3 bases, and 0 bases had no gene match. The CDR3 totals 12 residues. Germline V gives CDR1 KGHSH, CDR2 LQKENI. The CDR3 region is CASSPDRNEQFF. In nucleotides, the CDR3 is TGTGCCAGCTCACCGGACAGGAATGAGCAGTTCTTC.

The chain combines TRBV29-1 with TRBJ1-1, with a tentative D call TRBD1 (6 bases). CDR3 length: 12 residues. V gave up 0 bases and J gave up 11 bases, with 13 bases separating them. Germline-derived CDR1 and CDR2 are SQVTM and ANQGSEA. The CDR3 loop is CSVEDRFTGAFF. In DNA, the CDR3 is TGCAGCGTTGAAGATCGATTTACAGGGGCTTTCTTT.

The V gene is TRBV7-2, the J gene TRBJ2-2, with D hard to call. The ends were cut back, 4 bases at V and 4 bases at J, with 10 bases in the middle. Germline V gene lookup returns CDR1 SGHTA and CDR2 FQGNSA. CDR3 length: 14 amino acids. CDR3 protein: CASSSLRGTGELFF. CDR3 nucleotide sequence: TGTGCCAGCAGCTCGCTGCGCGGCACCGGGGAGCTGTTTTTT.

The gene calls are TRBV28 and TRBJ1-4, with TRBD1 matching 12 bases. This CDR3 is built from 16 residues. Unmatched junction bases numbered 8, after V lost 4 bases and J lost 8 bases. Germline-derived CDR1 and CDR2 are MDHEN and SYDVKM. CDR3 protein: CASSSGDRGPKEKLFF. In DNA, the CDR3 is TGTGCCAGCAGTTCTGGGGACAGGGGGCCGAAGGAAAAACTGTTTTTT.